This is a list of T cell receptor beta chains from one sample in a study of T cell responses to AZD1222 COVID-19 vaccine. Clones were read by immunoSEQ multiplex PCR, and TCRdb kept only the in-frame ones, dropping some. This table has 110,000 to 150,000 clones, around 90% appearing once. Sequencing used peripheral blood, obtained on day 0 of AZD1222 vaccination. Receptors originate from an adult in good health. CDR3s include the opening cysteine and the closing phenylalanine or tryptophan. The D gene is left open where the match is weak. The size entry is marked missing in some rows and otherwise reads once, few, many or a size class.

D gene: .; clone size: .; J gene: TRBJ1-2; V gene: TRBV6-5; CDR3 protein: CASRVGFGGYTF; CDR3 DNA: TGTGCCAGCAGGGTCGGGTTCGGGGGCTACACCTTC
D gene: TRBD2; clone size: once; J gene: TRBJ2-1; V gene: TRBV11-3; CDR3 protein: CASSLGGRESPYNEQFF; CDR3 DNA: TGTGCCAGCAGCTTAGGAGGGCGGGAGTCCCCCTACAATGAGCAGTTCTTC
D gene: .; clone size: .; J gene: TRBJ1-3; V gene: TRBV6-5; CDR3 protein: CASSYSSQGNTIYF; CDR3 DNA: TGTGCCAGCAGTTACTCGAGCCAGGGAAACACCATATATTTT
D gene: TRBD2; clone size: .; J gene: TRBJ2-7; V gene: TRBV7-9; CDR3 protein: CVSNLAGGPEQYF; CDR3 DNA: TGTGTCAGCAACCTAGCGGGAGGGCCAGAGCAGTACTTC
D gene: .; clone size: .; J gene: TRBJ2-7; V gene: TRBV5-6; CDR3 protein: CASSLASVTYEQYF; CDR3 DNA: TGTGCCAGCAGCTTGGCCTCGGTTACCTACGAGCAGTACTTC
D gene: .; clone size: .; J gene: TRBJ1-5; V gene: TRBV6-5; CDR3 protein: CASSLGGRSNQPQHF; CDR3 DNA: TGTGCCAGCAGCCTGGGGGGCCGGAGCAATCAGCCCCAGCATTTT
D gene: TRBD1; clone size: once; J gene: TRBJ2-1; V gene: TRBV5-1; CDR3 protein: CASSLARGPLAYNEQFF; CDR3 DNA: TGCGCCAGCAGCTTGGCGAGGGGGCCCCTAGCCTACAATGAGCAGTTCTTC
D gene: TRBD1; clone size: .; J gene: TRBJ1-1; V gene: TRBV18; CDR3 protein: CASSPRTGPDTEAFF; CDR3 DNA: TGTGCCAGCTCACCACGGACAGGCCCCGACACTGAAGCTTTCTTT
D gene: .; clone size: .; J gene: TRBJ1-5; V gene: TRBV25-1; CDR3 protein: CASSELLRTQPQHF; CDR3 DNA: TGTGCCAGCAGTGAATTGCTCAGGACTCAGCCCCAGCATTTT
D gene: .; clone size: .; J gene: TRBJ1-1; V gene: TRBV10-3; CDR3 protein: CAISERGNTEAFF; CDR3 DNA: TGTGCCATCTCGGAGAGGGGGAACACTGAAGCTTTCTTT
D gene: .; clone size: .; J gene: TRBJ1-2; V gene: TRBV28; CDR3 protein: CASSIRTAYGYTF; CDR3 DNA: TGTGCCAGCAGTATACGGACGGCTTATGGCTACACCTTC
D gene: .; clone size: .; J gene: TRBJ1-3; V gene: TRBV19; CDR3 protein: CASSWDNSGNTIYF; CDR3 DNA: TGTGCCAGTAGTTGGGACAACTCTGGAAACACCATATATTTT
D gene: TRBD1; clone size: .; J gene: TRBJ2-5; V gene: TRBV28; CDR3 protein: CASSPGTENKETQYF; CDR3 DNA: TGTGCCAGCAGTCCCGGGACAGAGAATAAGGAGACCCAGTACTTC
D gene: TRBD1; clone size: .; J gene: TRBJ2-7; V gene: TRBV30; CDR3 protein: CAYPPGQGSYEQYF; CDR3 DNA: TGTGCCTACCCCCCGGGACAGGGGAGCTACGAGCAGTACTTC
D gene: TRBD2; clone size: .; J gene: TRBJ2-7; V gene: TRBV5-1; CDR3 protein: CASSPRTSGVTYEQYF; CDR3 DNA: TGCGCCAGCAGCCCTAGGACTAGCGGGGTTACCTACGAGCAGTACTTC
D gene: TRBD2; clone size: .; J gene: TRBJ2-7; V gene: TRBV29-1; CDR3 protein: CSVALQPGLAPSYEQYF; CDR3 DNA: TGCAGCGTTGCTCTGCAGCCCGGACTAGCGCCGAGTTACGAGCAGTACTTC
D gene: .; clone size: .; J gene: TRBJ1-2; V gene: TRBV30; CDR3 protein: CAWRDRDYGYTF; CDR3 DNA: TGTGCCTGGAGGGACAGAGACTATGGCTACACCTTC
D gene: TRBD2; clone size: once; J gene: TRBJ2-5; V gene: TRBV29-1; CDR3 protein: CSGLRLLAGVETQYF; CDR3 DNA: TGCAGCGGTTTGAGACTGCTTGCGGGGGTTGAGACCCAGTACTTC
D gene: .; clone size: .; J gene: TRBJ1-1; V gene: TRBV4-2; CDR3 protein: CASSQDGSRDTEAFF; CDR3 DNA: TGTGCCAGCAGCCAAGATGGTAGCAGGGACACTGAAGCTTTCTTT
D gene: .; clone size: .; J gene: TRBJ2-3; V gene: TRBV5-6; CDR3 protein: CASSRWGRDTQYF; CDR3 DNA: TGTGCCAGCAGCCGCTGGGGTCGGGATACGCAGTATTTT
D gene: .; clone size: .; J gene: TRBJ1-1; V gene: TRBV7-9; CDR3 protein: CASSPRTGLGAFF; CDR3 DNA: TGTGCCAGCAGCCCCCGGACTGGCCTAGGAGCTTTCTTT
D gene: .; clone size: .; J gene: TRBJ1-6; V gene: TRBV27; CDR3 protein: CASSLRPRSNSPLHF; CDR3 DNA: TGTGCCAGCAGCCTCAGACCCCGAAGTAATTCACCCCTCCACTTT
D gene: .; clone size: .; J gene: TRBJ1-5; V gene: TRBV2; CDR3 protein: CASSEAVYQPQHF; CDR3 DNA: TGTGCCAGCAGTGAAGCCGTGTATCAGCCCCAGCATTTT
D gene: TRBD2; clone size: .; J gene: TRBJ2-3; V gene: TRBV9; CDR3 protein: CASSVGLAGAADTQYF; CDR3 DNA: TGTGCCAGCAGCGTCGGACTAGCGGGAGCGGCAGATACGCAGTATTTT
D gene: .; clone size: .; J gene: TRBJ2-1; V gene: TRBV7-9; CDR3 protein: CASRDSYNEQFF; CDR3 DNA: TGTGCCAGCAGAGATTCCTACAATGAGCAGTTCTTC
D gene: .; clone size: .; J gene: TRBJ2-1; V gene: TRBV5-6; CDR3 protein: CASSARLDATYNEQFF; CDR3 DNA: TGTGCCAGCAGCGCACGACTAGATGCGACGTACAATGAGCAGTTCTTC
D gene: TRBD1; clone size: .; J gene: TRBJ2-2; V gene: TRBV18; CDR3 protein: CASSPTGDTGELFF; CDR3 DNA: TGTGCCAGCTCACCAACAGGGGACACCGGGGAGCTGTTTTTT
D gene: .; clone size: .; J gene: TRBJ1-1; V gene: TRBV28; CDR3 protein: CASSWGEGHTEAFF; CDR3 DNA: TGTGCCAGCAGTTGGGGAGAAGGGCACACTGAAGCTTTCTTT
D gene: .; clone size: .; J gene: TRBJ1-1; V gene: TRBV7-3; CDR3 protein: CASSLGSNTEAFF; CDR3 DNA: TGTGCCAGCAGCTTAGGGTCAAACACTGAAGCTTTCTTT
D gene: .; clone size: .; J gene: TRBJ2-1; V gene: TRBV11-2; CDR3 protein: CASSSGRGWGYNEQFF; CDR3 DNA: TGTGCCAGCAGCTCAGGTCGCGGGTGGGGATACAATGAGCAGTTCTTC
D gene: TRBD1; clone size: .; J gene: TRBJ2-1; V gene: TRBV29-1; CDR3 protein: CSVGWTGGEDEQFF; CDR3 DNA: TGCAGCGTCGGCTGGACAGGGGGTGAAGATGAGCAGTTCTTC
D gene: TRBD1; clone size: .; J gene: TRBJ1-2; V gene: TRBV4-1; CDR3 protein: CASSHTGQGNYGYTF; CDR3 DNA: TGCGCCAGCAGCCACACGGGACAGGGGAATTATGGCTACACCTTC
D gene: TRBD2; clone size: .; J gene: TRBJ2-5; V gene: TRBV5-4; CDR3 protein: CASSSRLAGPRETQYF; CDR3 DNA: TGTGCCAGCAGCTCACGACTAGCGGGACCTCGGGAGACCCAGTACTTC
D gene: .; clone size: .; J gene: TRBJ1-5; V gene: TRBV6-1; CDR3 protein: CASSEAWGGRSNQPQHF; CDR3 DNA: TGTGCCAGCAGTGAAGCGTGGGGGGGGCGAAGCAATCAGCCCCAGCATTTT
D gene: .; clone size: .; J gene: TRBJ2-5; V gene: TRBV4-1; CDR3 protein: CASSHPGTLTSETQYF; CDR3 DNA: TGCGCCAGCAGCCATCCCGGGACTCTCACCTCAGAGACCCAGTACTTC
D gene: TRBD1; clone size: .; J gene: TRBJ2-7; V gene: TRBV10-3; CDR3 protein: CAISLQGPYEQYF; CDR3 DNA: TGTGCCATCAGTTTACAGGGGCCCTACGAGCAGTACTTC
D gene: .; clone size: once; J gene: TRBJ1-4; V gene: TRBV3-1/TRBV3-2; CDR3 protein: CASSQGGARWEKLFF; CDR3 DNA: TGTGCCAGCAGCCAGGGTGGCGCCAGGTGGGAAAAACTGTTTTTT
D gene: .; clone size: .; J gene: TRBJ1-1; V gene: TRBV2; CDR3 protein: CASRPRSNTEAFF; CDR3 DNA: TGTGCCAGCAGGCCCAGGTCCAACACTGAAGCTTTCTTT
D gene: TRBD1; clone size: .; J gene: TRBJ1-1; V gene: TRBV19; CDR3 protein: CASSMGQGFGTEAFF; CDR3 DNA: TGTGCCAGTAGTATGGGACAGGGATTTGGGACTGAAGCTTTCTTT
D gene: TRBD2; clone size: .; J gene: TRBJ2-1; V gene: TRBV5-1; CDR3 protein: CASSPGLASDNEQFF; CDR3 DNA: TGCGCCAGCAGCCCTGGACTAGCTTCAGACAATGAGCAGTTCTTC
D gene: .; clone size: .; J gene: TRBJ2-2; V gene: TRBV27; CDR3 protein: CASSGGRVRGNTGELFF; CDR3 DNA: TGTGCCAGCAGTGGGGGTCGGGTCAGGGGCAACACCGGGGAGCTGTTTTTT
D gene: TRBD1; clone size: .; J gene: TRBJ1-6; V gene: TRBV2; CDR3 protein: CASSVLGGQGSSYNSPLHF; CDR3 DNA: TGTGCCAGCAGTGTCCTAGGGGGACAGGGGAGCTCCTATAATTCACCCCTCCACTTT
D gene: .; clone size: .; J gene: TRBJ1-6; V gene: TRBV6-5; CDR3 protein: CASSYDGDVMGSPLHF; CDR3 DNA: TGTGCCAGCAGTTATGATGGTGACGTTATGGGTTCACCCCTCCACTTT
D gene: .; clone size: .; J gene: TRBJ2-3; V gene: TRBV5-8; CDR3 protein: CASSFGTSSTDTQYF; CDR3 DNA: TGTGCCAGCAGCTTCGGGACCTCTAGCACAGATACGCAGTATTTT
D gene: TRBD1; clone size: .; J gene: TRBJ2-1; V gene: TRBV29-1; CDR3 protein: CSGTLTGGGNEQFF; CDR3 DNA: TGCAGCGGAACTTTGACAGGGGGCGGCAATGAGCAGTTCTTC
D gene: .; clone size: .; J gene: TRBJ1-5; V gene: TRBV10-3; CDR3 protein: CAISVGGRGSNQPQHF; CDR3 DNA: TGTGCCATCAGTGTGGGGGGGAGGGGATCGAATCAGCCCCAGCATTTT
D gene: TRBD1; clone size: .; J gene: TRBJ2-7; V gene: TRBV19; CDR3 protein: CASSVPGTGTYEQYF; CDR3 DNA: TGTGCCAGTAGTGTCCCCGGGACAGGGACCTACGAGCAGTACTTC
D gene: .; clone size: .; J gene: TRBJ1-6; V gene: TRBV5-1; CDR3 protein: CASRREGGNSPLHF; CDR3 DNA: TGCGCCAGCAGGAGGGAGGGGGGAAATTCACCCCTCCACTTT
D gene: .; clone size: .; J gene: TRBJ1-1; V gene: TRBV11-2; CDR3 protein: CASSLGQKLNTEAFF; CDR3 DNA: TGTGCCAGCAGCTTAGGACAGAAATTGAACACTGAAGCTTTCTTT
D gene: .; clone size: .; J gene: TRBJ1-6; V gene: TRBV7-9; CDR3 protein: CASSFGQGPSPLHF; CDR3 DNA: TGTGCCAGCAGCTTTGGGCAGGGGCCCTCACCCCTCCACTTT
D gene: .; clone size: .; J gene: TRBJ1-4; V gene: TRBV6-5; CDR3 protein: CASSPTAQNEKLFF; CDR3 DNA: TGTGCCAGCAGTCCGACCGCACAAAATGAAAAACTGTTTTTT
D gene: .; clone size: once; J gene: TRBJ1-3; V gene: TRBV9; CDR3 protein: CASSPTPISGNTIYF; CDR3 DNA: TGTGCCAGCAGCCCAACCCCCATCTCTGGAAACACCATATATTTT
D gene: .; clone size: .; J gene: TRBJ1-4; V gene: TRBV5-1; CDR3 protein: CASSLGTANEKLFF; CDR3 DNA: TGCGCCAGCAGCTTGGGGACAGCAAATGAAAAACTGTTTTTT
D gene: .; clone size: .; J gene: TRBJ2-7; V gene: TRBV20-1; CDR3 protein: CSASRGNEQYF; CDR3 DNA: TGCAGTGCTAGCCGGGGTAACGAGCAGTACTTC